This entry is about one T cell receptor (beta chain). Its antigen remains unidentified. There are no base qualities to consult, and no much larger clone falls within one base. The data were taken from a study of blood T cell repertoires in COVID-19 (TCRdb year 2020). About the investigation overall: The collaborator samples originated in the United States, Italy and Spain and spanned the acute and convalescent phases of COVID-19. The prospective study material was composed of cDNA or gDNA derived from T cells, B-cell-depleted T cells, or PBMCs. Deeply sampled blood TCRbeta repertoires from subjects exposed to, actively infected with, or recovered from COVID-19 were included in the dataset. The repertoires were made available in a free public database intended to serve as a resource for research on the immune response to SARS-CoV-2. The samples were drawn from two sources: the first 160 participants of the ongoing ImmuneRACE study, and 1,200 or so subjects contributed by 6 global collaborators. Sample metadata almost always included a de-identified subject ID, COVID-19 status, age in years and sex. HLA class I and class II types, where available, came from metadata supplied by the sample provider rather than from assay-based typing.

TCRbeta CDR3 regions were amplified from genomic DNA using the immunoSEQ Assay, a bias-controlled multiplex PCR. The paper's data handling went like this. The number of nucleated cells in each sample was estimated from the amplification of reference gene primers within the assay. To quantify the absolute abundance of each unique TCRbeta CDR3 rearrangement, sequence reads were collapsed and filtered. For each sample, productive Simpson clonality was calculated as the square root of Simpson's diversity index over productive rearrangements. TCRdb carries this immuneACCESS record with in-frame sequences only. Its versions omit some clonotypes, under half of them owing to an unresolved V gene in the studies checked, with the rest unexplained. V and J calls and clone size are as listed in that table; D and trimming were resolved from the DNA. Here the sample has roughly 180,000 clones; approximately 84% occur a single time. The ten largest account for around 5.3% of the sample.

Overall results and qualifications from the work: The amount of clinical and demographic metadata varied by source and participant and was provided uncurated.

Participants in the prospective study were enrolled through a virtual design, were aged about 18 to 90 years, and lived in some 24 United States geographic areas. Cohort assignment in the prospective study relied on participant-reported clinical history from a screening survey and a study questionnaire. In the prospective study, whole blood, serum and a nasopharyngeal or oropharyngeal swab were collected from each participant by mobile phlebotomists. Participants in the prospective study had the option to provide additional blood draws and questionnaires over a roughly two-month period. Prospective study blood samples were shipped either frozen or at room temperature before DNA extraction. This clonotype was obtained from a woman aged 35 to 49 with acute COVID-19. Sequenced input: PBMCs or T cells enriched from blood (not recorded which).

Here the CDR3 is given as CASSVTYSRRTDTQYF. The DNA sequence is given as TGTGCCAGCAGCGTTACCTATAGCCGGCGCACAGATACGCAGTATTTT. The rearranged segments are TRBV9 and TRBJ2-3; the D gene remains uncertain. V loses 2 bases, J loses 1 base, and the germline ends lie 14 bases apart. Taken from the germline V gene, the CDR1 and CDR2 loops are SGDLS and YYNGEE. The CDR3 covers 16 residues, taking in both the cysteine and the phenylalanine. The only DNA kept is the CDR3, 48 bases in frame from the first base. The CDR3, completed at both ends by the reference TRBV9 and TRBJ2-3 genes, gives the full variable domain DSGVTQTPKHLITATGQRVTLRCSPRSGDLSVYWYQQSLDQGLQFLIQYYNGEERAKGNILERFSAQQFPDLHSELNLSSLELGDSALYFCASSVTYSRRTDTQYFGPGTRLTVL.